This T cell receptor beta chain appears in the sequencing data of a study of blood T cells in healthy people across ages. Study-level points and caveats: Investigators viewed diversity estimates from one million T cells as underestimates, the study reported.

To note about this clonotype: The antigen is undetermined.

Per the germline V gene, CDR1 is DFQATT and CDR2 is SNEGSKA (reference sequence). The V and J ends lost 0 bases and 0 bases, in that order; junction bases with no gene match: 10. This CDR3 spans 18 amino acids. Primers used in a second PCR of about 6 to 11 cycles were a sample-barcoded 5' primer and a J-beta primer mix. From the 5' RACE reads, TCRdb called clonotypes with MiXCR, one entry per CDR3 protein. The sample consists of fewer than 1.5 million distinct CDR3 sequences, around 42% of them appearing once. Healthy individuals of Caucasian origin from Russia, aged 6 to 90, served as donors. This receptor was taken from a woman aged 18 to 35 in good health. Source material: blood. The rearrangement joins TRBV20-1 to TRBJ2-1; 8 nucleotides line up with TRBD2. Here the CDR3 reads CSARDPGGGRSSYNEQFF. The CDR3 DNA reads as TGCAGTGCTAGAGACCCCGGGGGCGGGAGGAGCTCCTACAATGAGCAGTTCTTC.